This TCR beta chain was identified in a study of blood T cell repertoires in COVID-19. Study details: COVID-19 samples collected from the United States, Italy and Spain covered acute and convalescent phases. In each case, the material was cDNA or gDNA derived from T cells, B-cell-depleted T cells, or PBMCs.

Trimming pared 4 bases from V and 7 bases from J, leaving 17 bases between. The germline V gene encodes CDR1 MNHNS and CDR2 SASEGT. This CDR3 contains 16 residues. Per the authors' pipeline: Counts of nucleated cells, estimated from reference gene primer amplification, were obtained. The protocol was immunoSEQ multiplex PCR, while the TCRdb copy is restricted to in-frame clones and leaves out a portion. Clonal size and the V and J genes are those of that table, whereas D and trimming came from the DNA. The data show more than 65,000 clones, with roughly four fifths seen just once and less than 8.5% held by the top ten.

Material for sequencing was peripheral blood. This chain joins TRBV6-1 and TRBJ1-6; D may be TRBD1 (5 bases). The clonotype comes from a human donor in a cohort sampled during active COVID-19. The CDR3: CASSVSRTPSNSPLHF. In DNA, the CDR3 is TGTGCCAGCAGTGTGTCGAGGACACCTTCGAATTCACCCCTCCACTTT.